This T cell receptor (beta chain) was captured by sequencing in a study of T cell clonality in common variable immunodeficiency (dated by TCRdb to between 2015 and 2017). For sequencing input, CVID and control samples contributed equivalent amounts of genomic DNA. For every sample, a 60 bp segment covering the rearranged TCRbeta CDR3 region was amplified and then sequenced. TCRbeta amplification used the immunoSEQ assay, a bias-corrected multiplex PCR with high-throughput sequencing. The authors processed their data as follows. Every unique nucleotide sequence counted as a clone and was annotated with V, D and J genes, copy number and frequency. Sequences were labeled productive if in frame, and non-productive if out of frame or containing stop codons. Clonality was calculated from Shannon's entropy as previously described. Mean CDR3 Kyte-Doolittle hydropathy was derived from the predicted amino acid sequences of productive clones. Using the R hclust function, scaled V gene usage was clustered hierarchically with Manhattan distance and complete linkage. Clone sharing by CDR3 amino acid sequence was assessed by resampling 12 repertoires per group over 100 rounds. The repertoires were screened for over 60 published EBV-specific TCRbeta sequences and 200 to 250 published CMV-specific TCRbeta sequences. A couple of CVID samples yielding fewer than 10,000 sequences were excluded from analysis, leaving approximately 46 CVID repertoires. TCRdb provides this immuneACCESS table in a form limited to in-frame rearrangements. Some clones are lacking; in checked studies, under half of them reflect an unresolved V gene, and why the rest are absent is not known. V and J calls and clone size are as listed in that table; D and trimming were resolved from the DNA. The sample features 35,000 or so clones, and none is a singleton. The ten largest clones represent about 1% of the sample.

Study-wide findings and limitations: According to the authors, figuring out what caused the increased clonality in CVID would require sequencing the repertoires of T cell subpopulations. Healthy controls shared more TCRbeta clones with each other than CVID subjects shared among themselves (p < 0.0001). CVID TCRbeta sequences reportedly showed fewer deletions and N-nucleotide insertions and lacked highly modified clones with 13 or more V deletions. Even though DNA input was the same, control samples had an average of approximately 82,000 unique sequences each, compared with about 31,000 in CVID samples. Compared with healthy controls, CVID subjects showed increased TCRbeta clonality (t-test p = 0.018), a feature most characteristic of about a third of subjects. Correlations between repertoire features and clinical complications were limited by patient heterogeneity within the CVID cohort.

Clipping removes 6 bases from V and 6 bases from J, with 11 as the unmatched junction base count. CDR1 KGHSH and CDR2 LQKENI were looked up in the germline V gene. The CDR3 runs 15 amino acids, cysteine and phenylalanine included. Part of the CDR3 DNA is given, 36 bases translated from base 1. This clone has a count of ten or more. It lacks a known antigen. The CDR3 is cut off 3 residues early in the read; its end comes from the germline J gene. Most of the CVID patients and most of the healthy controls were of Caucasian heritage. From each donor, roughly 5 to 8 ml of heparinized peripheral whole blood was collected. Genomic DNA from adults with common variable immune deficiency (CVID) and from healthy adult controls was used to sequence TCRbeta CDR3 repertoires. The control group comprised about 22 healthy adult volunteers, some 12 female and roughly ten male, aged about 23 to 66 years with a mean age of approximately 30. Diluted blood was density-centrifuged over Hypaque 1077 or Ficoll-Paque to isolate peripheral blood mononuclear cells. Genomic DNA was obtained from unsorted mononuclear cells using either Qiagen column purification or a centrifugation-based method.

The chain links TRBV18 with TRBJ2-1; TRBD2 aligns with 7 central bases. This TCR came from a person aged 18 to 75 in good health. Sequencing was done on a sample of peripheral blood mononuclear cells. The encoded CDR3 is CASSGLAVGRNEQFF. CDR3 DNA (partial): TGTGCCAGCTCGGGGCTAGCGGTCGGGCGCAATGAG.